This is a list of T cell receptor beta chains from one sample in a study of T cells of healthy individuals. One entry per CDR3 protein results from TCRdb running MiXCR on the 5' RACE reads. This sample has under 70,000 distinct CDR3 sequences, with about 15% found just once. The receptors were gathered from a human donor in good health. CDR3s include the opening cysteine and the closing phenylalanine or tryptophan.

TRBV5-6 CASSTAFRADEQYF
TRBV5-1 CASSLQRDEQYF
TRBV9 CASSGGGQPQHF
TRBV20-1 CSASEVAGGTDTQYF
TRBV20-1 CSGVSGDQPQHF
TRBV4-1 CASSQLGLGFYEQYF
TRBV20-1 CSAERRESDTQYF
TRBV6-1 CASSEFQAGGNTIYF
TRBV6-2/TRBV6-3 CASSSPISGFSTDTQYF
TRBV20-1 CSADKGADEKLFF
TRBV4-3 CASSQATGPSRISGNTIYF
TRBV29-1 CSVDDTGRDTQYF
TRBV6-2/TRBV6-3 CVSSWEGGAPYEQYF
TRBV20-1 CSASTGFDIQYF
TRBV29-1 CSVEGRDNTGELFF
TRBV2 CASSDSLSGNQPQHF
TRBV18 CASSPPNSGETQYF
TRBV9 CASSPGQHNEKLFF
TRBV20-1 CSAQDQEGYGYTF
TRBV27 CASSSIQGGGNQPQHF
TRBV23-1 CAIWELGTQYF
TRBV30 CAWRSAVSNQPQHF
TRBV6-4 CASKPDTQYF
TRBV6-1 CASSEAGGHEQFF
TRBV6-6 CASSYRQGNYGYTF
TRBV4-1 CASSQGLGPQETQYF
TRBV21-1 CASSRGKETQYF
TRBV24-1 CATSVSQGEAFF
TRBV24-1 CATSAILRQGAFEQFF
TRBV2 CASRGAGRQINEKLFF
TRBV7-2 CASSLVTSGGRNIQYF
TRBV6-5 CASSKNLGNEQFF
TRBV24-1 CATRKKKSGRVDNEQFF
TRBV20-1 CSARGGATPGNTIYF
TRBV2 CASSEALRGAFF
TRBV7-9 CASSLVRTGPGTDTQYF
TRBV12-3/TRBV12-4 CASSSFGGALTDTQYF
TRBV20-1 CSAIRGSAQPQHF
TRBV20-1 CSAPRAGARGNIQYF
TRBV6-2/TRBV6-3 CASSRPSTLNQPQHF
TRBV5-4 CASSPLGGASFGYTF
TRBV10-1 CASSEGDTNTGELFF
TRBV28 CATSRNTGELFF
TRBV4-3 CASSFQRADTQYF
TRBV12-3/TRBV12-4 CASRIREGTEAFF
TRBV5-4 CASSRGLGGITGELFF
TRBV5-6 CASSLKWNLAGAWRWNTDTQYF
TRBV5-1 CASSSGQGYEQYF